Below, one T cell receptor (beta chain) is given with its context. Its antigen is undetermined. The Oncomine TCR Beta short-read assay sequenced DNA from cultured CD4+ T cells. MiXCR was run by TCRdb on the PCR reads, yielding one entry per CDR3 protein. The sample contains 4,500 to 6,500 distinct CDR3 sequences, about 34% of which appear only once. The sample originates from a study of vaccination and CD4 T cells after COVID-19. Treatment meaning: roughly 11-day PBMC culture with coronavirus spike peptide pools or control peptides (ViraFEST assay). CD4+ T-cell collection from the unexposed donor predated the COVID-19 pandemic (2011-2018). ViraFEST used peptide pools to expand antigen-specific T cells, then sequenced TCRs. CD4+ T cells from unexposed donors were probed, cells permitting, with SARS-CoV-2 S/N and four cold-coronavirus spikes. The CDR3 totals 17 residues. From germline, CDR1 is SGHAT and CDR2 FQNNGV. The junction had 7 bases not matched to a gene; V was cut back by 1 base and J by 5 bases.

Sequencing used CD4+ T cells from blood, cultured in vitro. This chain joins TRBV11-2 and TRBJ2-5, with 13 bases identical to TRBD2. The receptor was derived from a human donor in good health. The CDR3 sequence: CASSLAITSGGAETQYF. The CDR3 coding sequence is TGTGCCAGCAGCTTAGCAATTACTAGCGGGGGGGCGGAGACCCAGTACTTC.